The rows below give T cell receptor beta chains drawn from one sample of a study of T cell responses to AZD1222 COVID-19 vaccine. TCRdb keeps only in-frame clones here, not all; method: immunoSEQ multiplex PCR. The sample yields some 140,000 clones, over 90% seen once. The source material was peripheral blood, sampled on day 0 of AZD1222 vaccination. The source of these receptors is an adult in good health. CDR3s include the opening cysteine and the closing phenylalanine or tryptophan. Each record gives: D gene, V gene, J gene, CDR3 length, clone size, CDR3 DNA, CDR3 protein. D genes are given only for firm matches. Clone size is shown for a subset of rows, as once, few, many or a class of expanded clone.

-	TRBV7-9	TRBJ1-2	11	-	TGTGCCAGCAGCTTAGTCAACGGCTACACCTTC	CASSLVNGYTF
TRBD2	TRBV27	TRBJ2-3	14	-	TGTGCCAGCAGACGACTAGCTGAAACAGATACGCAGTATTTT	CASRRLAETDTQYF
-	TRBV12-3/TRBV12-4	TRBJ1-1	13	-	TGTGCCAGCAGTTTTACGGGGAACACTGAAGCTTTCTTT	CASSFTGNTEAFF
-	TRBV5-1	TRBJ2-7	16	-	TGCGCCAGCAGCTCCTCACCTATTGAGAGCTCCTACGAGCAGTACTTC	CASSSSPIESSYEQYF
-	TRBV6-5	TRBJ1-2	15	-	TGTGCCAGCAGCTACGACAGGCAGAATTACTATGGCTACACCTTC	CASSYDRQNYYGYTF
TRBD1	TRBV27	TRBJ1-2	17	-	TGTGCCAGCAGTTCCACGAACAGGGGATTTAGGGCCTATGGCTACACCTTC	CASSSTNRGFRAYGYTF
-	TRBV18	TRBJ1-1	14	-	TGTGCCAGCTCAGAGGGTTCGGCGAACACTGAAGCTTTCTTT	CASSEGSANTEAFF
-	TRBV6-2/TRBV6-3	TRBJ2-1	15	once	TGTGCCAGCAGTTACTCAGGAGCGAGGGGGAATGAGCAGTTCTTC	CASSYSGARGNEQFF
-	TRBV24-1	TRBJ2-3	16	-	TGTGCCACCAGTGATCCGAGCGGGCCGCGGGGAGATACGCAGTATTTT	CATSDPSGPRGDTQYF
-	TRBV27	TRBJ1-1	14	-	TGTGCCAGCAGTTCTCGCCAGTATAACACTGAAGCTTTCTTT	CASSSRQYNTEAFF
-	TRBV3-1/TRBV3-2	TRBJ1-1	12	-	TGTGCCAGCAGCCAGAGAGGCACTGAAGCTTTCTTT	CASSQRGTEAFF
TRBD1	TRBV4-1	TRBJ2-7	18	-	TGCGCCAGCAGCCAAGATCTGGGGGCCAGGGGGTTAAACTACGAGCAGTACTTC	CASSQDLGARGLNYEQYF